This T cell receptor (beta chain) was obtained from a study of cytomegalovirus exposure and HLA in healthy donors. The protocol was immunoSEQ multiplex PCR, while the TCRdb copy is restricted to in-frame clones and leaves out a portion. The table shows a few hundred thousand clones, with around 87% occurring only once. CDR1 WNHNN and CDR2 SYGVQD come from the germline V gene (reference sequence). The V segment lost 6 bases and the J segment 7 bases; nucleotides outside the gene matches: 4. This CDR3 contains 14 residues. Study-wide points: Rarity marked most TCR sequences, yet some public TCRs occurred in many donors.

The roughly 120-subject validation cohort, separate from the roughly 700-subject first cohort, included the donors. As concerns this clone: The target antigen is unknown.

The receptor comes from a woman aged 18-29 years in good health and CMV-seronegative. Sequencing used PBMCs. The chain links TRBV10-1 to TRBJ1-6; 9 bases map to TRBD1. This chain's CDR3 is CASSGGQGNSPLHF. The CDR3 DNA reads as TGCGCCAGCAGCGGGGGACAGGGAAATTCACCCCTCCACTTT.